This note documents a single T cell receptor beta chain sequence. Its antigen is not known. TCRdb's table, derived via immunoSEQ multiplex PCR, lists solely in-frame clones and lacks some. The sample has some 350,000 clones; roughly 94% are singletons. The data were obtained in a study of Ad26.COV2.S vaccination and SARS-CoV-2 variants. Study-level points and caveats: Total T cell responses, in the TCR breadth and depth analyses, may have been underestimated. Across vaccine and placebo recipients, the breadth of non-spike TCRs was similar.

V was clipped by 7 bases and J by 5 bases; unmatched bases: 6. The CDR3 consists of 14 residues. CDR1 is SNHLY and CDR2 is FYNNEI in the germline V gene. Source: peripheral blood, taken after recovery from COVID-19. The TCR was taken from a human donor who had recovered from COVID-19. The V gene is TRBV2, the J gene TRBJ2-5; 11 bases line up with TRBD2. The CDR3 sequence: CASNLAGGRETQYF. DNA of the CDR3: TGTGCCAGCAACTTAGCGGGGGGGCGTGAGACCCAGTACTTC.